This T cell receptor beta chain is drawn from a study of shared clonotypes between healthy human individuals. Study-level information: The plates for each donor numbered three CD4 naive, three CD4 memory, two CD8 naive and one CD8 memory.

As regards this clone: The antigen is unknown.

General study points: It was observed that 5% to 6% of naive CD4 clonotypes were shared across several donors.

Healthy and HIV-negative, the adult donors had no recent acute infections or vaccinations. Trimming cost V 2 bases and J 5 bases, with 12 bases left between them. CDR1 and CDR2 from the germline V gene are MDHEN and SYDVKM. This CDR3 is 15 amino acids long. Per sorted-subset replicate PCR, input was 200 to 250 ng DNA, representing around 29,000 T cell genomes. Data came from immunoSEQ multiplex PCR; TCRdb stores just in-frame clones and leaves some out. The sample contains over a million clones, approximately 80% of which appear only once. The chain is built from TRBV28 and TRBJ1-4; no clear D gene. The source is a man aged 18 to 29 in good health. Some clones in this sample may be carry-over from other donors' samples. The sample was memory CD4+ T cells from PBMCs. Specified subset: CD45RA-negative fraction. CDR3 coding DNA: TGTGCCAGCAGTTTACCCGACGACCGCAATGAAAAACTGTTTTTT. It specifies CASSLPDDRNEKLFF.